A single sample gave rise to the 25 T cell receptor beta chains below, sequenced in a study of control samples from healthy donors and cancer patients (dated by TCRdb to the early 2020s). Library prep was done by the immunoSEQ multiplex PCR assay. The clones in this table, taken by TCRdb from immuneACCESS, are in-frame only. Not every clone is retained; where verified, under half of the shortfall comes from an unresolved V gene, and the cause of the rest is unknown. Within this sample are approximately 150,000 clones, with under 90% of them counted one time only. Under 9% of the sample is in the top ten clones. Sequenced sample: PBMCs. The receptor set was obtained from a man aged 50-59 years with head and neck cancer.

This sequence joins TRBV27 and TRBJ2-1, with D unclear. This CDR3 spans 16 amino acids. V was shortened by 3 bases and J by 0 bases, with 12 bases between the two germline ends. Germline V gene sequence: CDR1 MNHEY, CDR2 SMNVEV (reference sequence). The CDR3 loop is CASSFLGRSSYNEQFF. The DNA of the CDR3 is TGTGCCAGCAGTTTCCTAGGAAGGAGCTCCTACAATGAGCAGTTCTTC.

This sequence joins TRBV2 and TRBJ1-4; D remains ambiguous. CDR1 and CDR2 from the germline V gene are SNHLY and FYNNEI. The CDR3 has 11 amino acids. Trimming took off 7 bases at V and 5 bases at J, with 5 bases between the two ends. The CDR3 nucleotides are TGTGCCAGCACGATAAATGAAAAACTGTTTTTT. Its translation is CASTINEKLFF. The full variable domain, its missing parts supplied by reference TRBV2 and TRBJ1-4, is EPEVTQTPSHQVTQMGQEVILRCVPISNHLYFYWYRQILGQKVEFLVSFYNNEISEKSEIFDDQFSVERPDGSNFTLKIRSTKLEDSAMYFCASTINEKLFFGSGTQLSVL.

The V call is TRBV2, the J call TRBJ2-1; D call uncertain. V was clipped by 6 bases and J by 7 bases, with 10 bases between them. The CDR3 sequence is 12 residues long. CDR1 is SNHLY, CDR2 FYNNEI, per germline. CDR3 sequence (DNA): TGTGCCAGCAGGGCGGCAGGTAATGAGCAGTTCTTC. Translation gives CASRAAGNEQFF.

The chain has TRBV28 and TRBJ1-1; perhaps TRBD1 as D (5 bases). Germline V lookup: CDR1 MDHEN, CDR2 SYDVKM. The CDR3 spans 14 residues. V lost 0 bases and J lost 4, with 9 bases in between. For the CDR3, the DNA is TGTGCCAGCAGTTTATGGGTGAGGGGCACTGAAGCTTTCTTT. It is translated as CASSLWVRGTEAFF.

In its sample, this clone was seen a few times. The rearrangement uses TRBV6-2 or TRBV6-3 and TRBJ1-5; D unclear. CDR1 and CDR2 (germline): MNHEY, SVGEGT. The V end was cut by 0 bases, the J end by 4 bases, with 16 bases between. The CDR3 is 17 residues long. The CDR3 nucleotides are TGTGCCAGCAGTTACTCAGCTTGGGAGGGTTTGAATCAGCCCCAGCATTTT. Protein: CASSYSAWEGLNQPQHF.

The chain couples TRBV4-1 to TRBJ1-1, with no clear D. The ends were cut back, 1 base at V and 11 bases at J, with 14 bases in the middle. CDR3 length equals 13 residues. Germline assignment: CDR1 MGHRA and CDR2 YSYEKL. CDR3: CASSQVMAVYAFF. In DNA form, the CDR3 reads TGCGCCAGCAGCCAAGTGATGGCTGTGTATGCTTTCTTT.

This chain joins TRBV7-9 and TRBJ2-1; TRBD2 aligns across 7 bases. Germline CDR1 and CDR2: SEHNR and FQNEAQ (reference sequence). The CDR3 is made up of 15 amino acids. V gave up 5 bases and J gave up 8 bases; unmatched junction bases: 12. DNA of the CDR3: TGTGCCAGCAGCCATCCTAGCGGAGAGAGGTATGAGCAGTTCTTC. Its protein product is CASSHPSGERYEQFF.

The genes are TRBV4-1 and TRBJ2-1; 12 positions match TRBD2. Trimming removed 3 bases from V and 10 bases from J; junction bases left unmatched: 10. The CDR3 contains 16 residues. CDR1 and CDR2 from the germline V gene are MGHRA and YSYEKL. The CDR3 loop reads CASSHRVTSGRTEQFF. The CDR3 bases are TGCGCCAGCAGCCATAGGGTAACTAGCGGGAGGACAGAGCAGTTCTTC.

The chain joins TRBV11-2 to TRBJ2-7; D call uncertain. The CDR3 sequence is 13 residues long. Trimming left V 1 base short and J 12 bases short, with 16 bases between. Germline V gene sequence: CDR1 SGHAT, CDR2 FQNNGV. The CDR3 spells CASSLVLTLWAYF. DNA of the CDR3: TGTGCCAGCAGCTTAGTACTAACCCTGTGGGCGTACTTC.

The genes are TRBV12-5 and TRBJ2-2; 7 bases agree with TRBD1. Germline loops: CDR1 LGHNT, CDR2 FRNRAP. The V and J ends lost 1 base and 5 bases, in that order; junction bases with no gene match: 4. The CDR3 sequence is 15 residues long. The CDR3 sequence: CASGLEGAKTGELFF. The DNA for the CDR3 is TGTGCTAGTGGTTTGGAGGGGGCTAAGACCGGGGAGCTGTTTTTT.

The CDR3 coding sequence is TGCGCCAGCAGCCAAGATCGGGCCGGGACAGTCTCCTACGAGCAGTACTTC. Protein sequence: CASSQDRAGTVSYEQYF. The V and J genes are TRBV4-1 and TRBJ2-7; 7 nucleotides line up with TRBD1. The germline gives CDR1 MGHRA, CDR2 YSYEKL. The CDR3 length is 17 residues. V lost 0 bases to trimming and J lost 0 bases; unmatched junction nucleotides: 8.

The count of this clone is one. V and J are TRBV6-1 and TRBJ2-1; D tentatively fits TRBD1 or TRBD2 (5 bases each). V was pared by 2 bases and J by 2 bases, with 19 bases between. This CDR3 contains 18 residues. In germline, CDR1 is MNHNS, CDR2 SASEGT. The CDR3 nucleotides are TGTGCCAGCAGTGAAAGGGGTTTTGGGGGAAGGCCCTACAATGAGCAGTTCTTC. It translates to CASSERGFGGRPYNEQFF.

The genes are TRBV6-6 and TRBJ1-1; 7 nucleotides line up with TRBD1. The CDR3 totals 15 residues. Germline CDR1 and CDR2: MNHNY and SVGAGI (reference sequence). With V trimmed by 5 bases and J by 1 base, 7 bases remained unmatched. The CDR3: CASSKGGTENTEAFF. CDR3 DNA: TGTGCCAGCAGTAAAGGGGGGACAGAGAACACTGAAGCTTTCTTT.

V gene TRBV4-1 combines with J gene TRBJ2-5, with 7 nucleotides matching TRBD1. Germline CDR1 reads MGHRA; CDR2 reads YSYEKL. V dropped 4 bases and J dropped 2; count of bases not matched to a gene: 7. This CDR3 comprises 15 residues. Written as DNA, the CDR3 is TGCGCCAGCAGCCCAGAAGGGACAGTACAAGAGACCCAGTACTTC. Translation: CASSPEGTVQETQYF.

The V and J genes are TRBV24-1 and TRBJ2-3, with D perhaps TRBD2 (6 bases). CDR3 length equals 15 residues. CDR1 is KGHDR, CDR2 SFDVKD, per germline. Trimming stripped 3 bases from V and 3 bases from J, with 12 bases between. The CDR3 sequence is CATSDAGRVTDTQYF. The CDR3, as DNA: TGTGCCACCAGTGATGCGGGGAGAGTGACAGATACGCAGTATTTT.

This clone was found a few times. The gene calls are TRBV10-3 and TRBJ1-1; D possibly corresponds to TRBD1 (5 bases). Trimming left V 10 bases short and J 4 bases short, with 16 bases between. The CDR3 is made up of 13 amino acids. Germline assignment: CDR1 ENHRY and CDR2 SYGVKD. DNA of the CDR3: TGTGCCACCCGCCGGGGGGGATTCACTGAAGCTTTCTTT. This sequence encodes CATRRGGFTEAFF.

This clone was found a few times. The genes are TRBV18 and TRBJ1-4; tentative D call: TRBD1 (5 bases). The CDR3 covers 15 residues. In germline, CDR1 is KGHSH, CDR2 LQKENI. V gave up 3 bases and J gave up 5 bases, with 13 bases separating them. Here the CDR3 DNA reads TGTGCCAGCTCACCCAAGGGACTTTCGAATGAAAAACTGTTTTTT. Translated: CASSPKGLSNEKLFF.

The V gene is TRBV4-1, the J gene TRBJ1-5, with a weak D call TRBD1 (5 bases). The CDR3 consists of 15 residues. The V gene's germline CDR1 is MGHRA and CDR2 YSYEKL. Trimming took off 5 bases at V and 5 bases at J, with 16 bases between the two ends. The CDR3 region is CASSIHAGGDQPQHF. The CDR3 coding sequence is TGCGCCAGCAGCATCCACGCCGGGGGGGATCAGCCCCAGCATTTT.

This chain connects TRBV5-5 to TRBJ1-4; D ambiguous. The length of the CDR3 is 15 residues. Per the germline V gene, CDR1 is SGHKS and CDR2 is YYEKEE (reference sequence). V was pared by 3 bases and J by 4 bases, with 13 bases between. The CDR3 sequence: CASSWSSGFNEKLFF. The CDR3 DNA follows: TGTGCCAGCAGCTGGAGTTCGGGGTTTAATGAAAAACTGTTTTTT.

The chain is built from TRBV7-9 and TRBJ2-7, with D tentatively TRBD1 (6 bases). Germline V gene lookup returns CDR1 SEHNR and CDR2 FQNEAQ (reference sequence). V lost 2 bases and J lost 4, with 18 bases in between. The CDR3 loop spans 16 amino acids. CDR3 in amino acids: CASSLLGTQLIYEQYF. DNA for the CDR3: TGTGCCAGCAGCTTATTGGGGACACAATTAATATACGAGCAGTACTTC.

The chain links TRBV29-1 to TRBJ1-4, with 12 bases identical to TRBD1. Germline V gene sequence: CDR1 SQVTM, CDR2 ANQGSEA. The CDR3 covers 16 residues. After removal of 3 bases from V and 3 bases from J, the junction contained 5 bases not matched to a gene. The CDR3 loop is CSVDPGQGASNEKLFF. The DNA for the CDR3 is TGCAGCGTTGACCCGGGACAGGGGGCCTCTAATGAAAAACTGTTTTTT.

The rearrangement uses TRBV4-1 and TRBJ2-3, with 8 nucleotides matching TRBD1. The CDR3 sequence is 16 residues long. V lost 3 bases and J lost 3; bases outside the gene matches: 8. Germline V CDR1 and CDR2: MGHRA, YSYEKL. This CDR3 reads CASSHQGAPGTDTQYF. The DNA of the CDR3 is TGCGCCAGCAGCCATCAGGGGGCGCCGGGGACAGATACGCAGTATTTT.

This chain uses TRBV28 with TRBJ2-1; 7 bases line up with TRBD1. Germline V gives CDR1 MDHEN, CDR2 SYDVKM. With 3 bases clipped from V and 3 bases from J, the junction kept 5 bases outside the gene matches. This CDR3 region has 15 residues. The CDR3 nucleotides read TGTGCCAGCAGTTTCGGACAGGAGTACTACAATGAGCAGTTCTTC. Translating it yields CASSFGQEYYNEQFF.

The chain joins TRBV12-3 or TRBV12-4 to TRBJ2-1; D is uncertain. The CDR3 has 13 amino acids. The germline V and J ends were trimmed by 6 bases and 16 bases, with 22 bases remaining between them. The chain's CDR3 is CASSQLPSPPIFF. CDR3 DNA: TGTGCCAGCAGCCAACTACCATCTCCCCCGATATTCTTC.

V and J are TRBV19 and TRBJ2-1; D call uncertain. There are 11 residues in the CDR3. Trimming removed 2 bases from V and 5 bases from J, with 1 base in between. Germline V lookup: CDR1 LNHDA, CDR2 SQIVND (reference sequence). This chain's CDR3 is CASSINNEQFF. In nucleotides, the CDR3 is TGTGCCAGTAGTATAAACAATGAGCAGTTCTTC.